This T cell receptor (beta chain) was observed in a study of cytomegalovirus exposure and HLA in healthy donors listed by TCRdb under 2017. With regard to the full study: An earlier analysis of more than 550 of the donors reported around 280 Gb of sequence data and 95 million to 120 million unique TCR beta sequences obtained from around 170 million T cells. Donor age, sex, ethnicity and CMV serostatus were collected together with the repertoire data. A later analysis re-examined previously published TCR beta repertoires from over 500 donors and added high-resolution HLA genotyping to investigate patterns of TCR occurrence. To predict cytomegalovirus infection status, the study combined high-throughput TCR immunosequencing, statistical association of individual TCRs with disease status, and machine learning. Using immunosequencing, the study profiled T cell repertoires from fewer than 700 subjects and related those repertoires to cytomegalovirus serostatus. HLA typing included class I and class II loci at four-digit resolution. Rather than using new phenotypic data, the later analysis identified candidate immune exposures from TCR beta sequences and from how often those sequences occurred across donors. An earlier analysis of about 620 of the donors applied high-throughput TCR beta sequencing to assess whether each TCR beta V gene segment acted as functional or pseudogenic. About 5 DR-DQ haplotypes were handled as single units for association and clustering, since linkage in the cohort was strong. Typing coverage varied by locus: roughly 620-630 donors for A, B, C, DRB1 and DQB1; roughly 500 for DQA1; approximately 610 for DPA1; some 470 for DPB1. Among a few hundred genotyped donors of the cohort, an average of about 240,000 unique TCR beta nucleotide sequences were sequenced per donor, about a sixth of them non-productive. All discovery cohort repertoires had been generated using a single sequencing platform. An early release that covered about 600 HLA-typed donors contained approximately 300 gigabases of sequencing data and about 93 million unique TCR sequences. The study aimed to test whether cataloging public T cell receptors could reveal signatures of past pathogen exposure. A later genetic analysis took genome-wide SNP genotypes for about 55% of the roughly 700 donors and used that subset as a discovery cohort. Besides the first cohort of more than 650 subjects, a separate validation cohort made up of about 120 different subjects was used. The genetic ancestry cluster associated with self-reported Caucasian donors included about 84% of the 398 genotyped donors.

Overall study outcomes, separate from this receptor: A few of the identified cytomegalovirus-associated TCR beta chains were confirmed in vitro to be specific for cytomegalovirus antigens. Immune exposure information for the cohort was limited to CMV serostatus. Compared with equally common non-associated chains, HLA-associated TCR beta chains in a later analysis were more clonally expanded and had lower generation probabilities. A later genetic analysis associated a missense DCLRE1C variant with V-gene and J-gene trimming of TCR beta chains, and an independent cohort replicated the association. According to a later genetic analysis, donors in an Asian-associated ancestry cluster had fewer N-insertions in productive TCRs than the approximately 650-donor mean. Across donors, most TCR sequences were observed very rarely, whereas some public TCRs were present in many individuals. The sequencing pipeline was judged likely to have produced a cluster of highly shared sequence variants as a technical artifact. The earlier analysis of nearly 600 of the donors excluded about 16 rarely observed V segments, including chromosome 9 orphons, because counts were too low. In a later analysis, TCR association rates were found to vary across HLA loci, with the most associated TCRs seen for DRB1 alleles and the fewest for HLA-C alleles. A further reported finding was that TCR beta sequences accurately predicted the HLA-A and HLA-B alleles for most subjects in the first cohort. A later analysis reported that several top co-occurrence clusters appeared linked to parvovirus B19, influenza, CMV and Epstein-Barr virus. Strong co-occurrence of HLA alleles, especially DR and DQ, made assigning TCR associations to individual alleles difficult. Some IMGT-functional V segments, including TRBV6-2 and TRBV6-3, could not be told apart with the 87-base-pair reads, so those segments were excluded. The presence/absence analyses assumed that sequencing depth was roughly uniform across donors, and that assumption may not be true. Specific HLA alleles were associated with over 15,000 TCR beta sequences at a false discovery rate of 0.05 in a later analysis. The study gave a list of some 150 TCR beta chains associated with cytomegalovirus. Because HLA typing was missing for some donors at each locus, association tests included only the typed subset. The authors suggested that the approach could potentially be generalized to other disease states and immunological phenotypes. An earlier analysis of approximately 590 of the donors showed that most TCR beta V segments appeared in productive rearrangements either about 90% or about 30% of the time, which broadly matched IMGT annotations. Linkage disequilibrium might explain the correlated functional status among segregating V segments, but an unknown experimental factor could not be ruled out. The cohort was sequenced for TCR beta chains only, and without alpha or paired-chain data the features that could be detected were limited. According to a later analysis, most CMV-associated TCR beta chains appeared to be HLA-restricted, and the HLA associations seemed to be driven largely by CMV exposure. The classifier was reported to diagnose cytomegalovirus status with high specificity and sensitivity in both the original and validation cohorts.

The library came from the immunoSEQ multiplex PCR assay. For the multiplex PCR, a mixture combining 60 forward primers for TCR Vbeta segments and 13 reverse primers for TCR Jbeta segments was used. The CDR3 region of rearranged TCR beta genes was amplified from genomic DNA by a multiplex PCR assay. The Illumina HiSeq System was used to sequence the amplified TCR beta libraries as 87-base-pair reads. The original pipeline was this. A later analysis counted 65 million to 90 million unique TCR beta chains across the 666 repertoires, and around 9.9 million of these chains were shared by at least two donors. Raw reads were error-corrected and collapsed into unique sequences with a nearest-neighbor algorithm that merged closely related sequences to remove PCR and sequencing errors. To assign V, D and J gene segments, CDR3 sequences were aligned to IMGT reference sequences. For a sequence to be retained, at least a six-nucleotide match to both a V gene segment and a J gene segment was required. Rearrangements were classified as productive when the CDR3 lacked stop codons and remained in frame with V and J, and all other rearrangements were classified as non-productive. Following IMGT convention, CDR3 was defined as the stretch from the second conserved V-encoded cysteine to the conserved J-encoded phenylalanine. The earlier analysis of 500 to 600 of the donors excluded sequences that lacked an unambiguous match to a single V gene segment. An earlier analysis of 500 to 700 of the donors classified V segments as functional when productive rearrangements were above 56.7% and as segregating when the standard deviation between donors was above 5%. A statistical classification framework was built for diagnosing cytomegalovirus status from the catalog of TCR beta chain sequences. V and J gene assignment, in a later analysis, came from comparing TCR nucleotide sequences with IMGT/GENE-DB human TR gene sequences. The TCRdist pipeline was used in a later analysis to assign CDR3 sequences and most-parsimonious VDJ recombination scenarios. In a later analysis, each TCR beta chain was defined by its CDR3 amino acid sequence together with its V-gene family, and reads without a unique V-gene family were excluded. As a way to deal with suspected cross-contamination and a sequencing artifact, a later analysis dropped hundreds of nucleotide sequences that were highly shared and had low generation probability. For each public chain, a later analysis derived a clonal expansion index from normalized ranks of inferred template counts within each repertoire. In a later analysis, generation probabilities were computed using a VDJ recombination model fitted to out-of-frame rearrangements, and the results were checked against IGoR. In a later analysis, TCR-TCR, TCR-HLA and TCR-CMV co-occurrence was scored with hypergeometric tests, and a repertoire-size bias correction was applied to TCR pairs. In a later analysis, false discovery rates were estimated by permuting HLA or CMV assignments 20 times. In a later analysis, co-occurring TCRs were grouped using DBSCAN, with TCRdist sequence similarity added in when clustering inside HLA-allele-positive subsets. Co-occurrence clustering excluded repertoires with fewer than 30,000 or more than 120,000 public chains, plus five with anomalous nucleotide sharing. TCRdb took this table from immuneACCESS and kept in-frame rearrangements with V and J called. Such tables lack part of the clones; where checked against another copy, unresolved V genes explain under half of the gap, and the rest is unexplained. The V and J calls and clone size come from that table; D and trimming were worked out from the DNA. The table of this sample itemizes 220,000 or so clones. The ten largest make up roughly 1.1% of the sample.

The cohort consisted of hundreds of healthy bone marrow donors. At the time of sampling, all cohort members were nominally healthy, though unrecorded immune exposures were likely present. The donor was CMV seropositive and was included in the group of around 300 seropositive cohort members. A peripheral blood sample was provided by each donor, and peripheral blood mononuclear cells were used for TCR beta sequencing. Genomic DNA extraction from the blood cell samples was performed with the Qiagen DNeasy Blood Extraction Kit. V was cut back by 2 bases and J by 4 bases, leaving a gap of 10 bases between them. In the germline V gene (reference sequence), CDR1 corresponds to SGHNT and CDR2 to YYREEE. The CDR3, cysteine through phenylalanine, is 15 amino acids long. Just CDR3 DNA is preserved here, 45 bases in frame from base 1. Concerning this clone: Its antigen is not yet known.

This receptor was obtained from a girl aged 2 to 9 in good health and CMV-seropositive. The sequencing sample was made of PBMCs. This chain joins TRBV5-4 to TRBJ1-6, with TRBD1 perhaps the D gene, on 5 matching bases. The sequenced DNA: TGTGCCAGCAGCTTAAAAGACAGATATAATTCACCCCTCCACTTT. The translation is CASSLKDRYNSPLHF.